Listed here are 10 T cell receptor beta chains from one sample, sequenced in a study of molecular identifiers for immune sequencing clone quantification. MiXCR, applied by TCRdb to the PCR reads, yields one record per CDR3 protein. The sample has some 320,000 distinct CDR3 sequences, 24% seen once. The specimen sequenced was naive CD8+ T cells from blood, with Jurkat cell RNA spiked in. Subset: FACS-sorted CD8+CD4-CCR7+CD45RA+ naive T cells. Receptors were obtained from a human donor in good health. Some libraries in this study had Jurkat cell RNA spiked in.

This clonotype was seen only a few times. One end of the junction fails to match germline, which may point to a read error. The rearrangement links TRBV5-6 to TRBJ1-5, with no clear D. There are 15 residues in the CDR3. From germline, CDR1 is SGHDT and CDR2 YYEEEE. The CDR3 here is CASSLRSNSNRPQHF. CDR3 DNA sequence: TGTGCCAGCAGCCTCAGGTCGAATAGCAATCGGCCCCAGCATTTT.

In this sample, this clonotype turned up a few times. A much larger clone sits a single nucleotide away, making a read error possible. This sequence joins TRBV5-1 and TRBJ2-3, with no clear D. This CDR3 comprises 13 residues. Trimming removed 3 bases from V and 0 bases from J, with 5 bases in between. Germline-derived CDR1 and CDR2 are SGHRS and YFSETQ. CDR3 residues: CASSWNSTDTQYF. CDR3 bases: TGCGCCAGCAGCTGGAATAGCACAGATACGCAGTATTTT.

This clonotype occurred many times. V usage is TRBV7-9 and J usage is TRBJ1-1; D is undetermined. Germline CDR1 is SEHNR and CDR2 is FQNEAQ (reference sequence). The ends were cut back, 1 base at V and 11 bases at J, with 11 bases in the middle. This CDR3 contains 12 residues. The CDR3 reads CASSLDALEAFF. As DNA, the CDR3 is TGTGCCAGCAGCTTAGACGCCCTGGAGGCTTTCTTT.

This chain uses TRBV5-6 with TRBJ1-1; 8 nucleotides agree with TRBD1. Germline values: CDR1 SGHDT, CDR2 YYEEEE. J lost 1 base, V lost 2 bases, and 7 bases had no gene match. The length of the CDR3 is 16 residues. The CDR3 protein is CASSFPPGTGNTEAFF. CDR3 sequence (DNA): TGTGCCAGCAGCTTCCCACCCGGGACAGGGAACACTGAAGCTTTCTTT.

CDR3 residues: CASSVEGGDTEAFF. Written as DNA, the CDR3 is TGTGCCAGCAGCGTAGAAGGGGGTGACACTGAAGCTTTCTTT. This chain joins TRBV9 and TRBJ1-1, with D maybe TRBD1 (6 bases). Germline V gene lookup returns CDR1 SGDLS and CDR2 YYNGEE. Trimming left V 0 bases short and J 3 bases short, with 9 bases between. The CDR3 is 14 amino acids.

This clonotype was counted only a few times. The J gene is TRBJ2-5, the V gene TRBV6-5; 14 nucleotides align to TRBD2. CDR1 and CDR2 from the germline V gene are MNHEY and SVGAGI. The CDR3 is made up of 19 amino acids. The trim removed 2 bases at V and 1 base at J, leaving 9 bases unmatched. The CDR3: CASSYPGTSGSGGQETQYF. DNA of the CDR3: TGTGCCAGCAGTTACCCAGGGACTAGCGGGAGTGGGGGCCAAGAGACCCAGTACTTC.

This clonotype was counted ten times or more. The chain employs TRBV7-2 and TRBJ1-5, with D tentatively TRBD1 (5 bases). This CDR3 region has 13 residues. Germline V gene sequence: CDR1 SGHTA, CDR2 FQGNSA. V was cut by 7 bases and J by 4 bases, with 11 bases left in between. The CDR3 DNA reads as TGTGCCAGCAACGCGGGGGGAAATCAGCCCCAGCATTTT. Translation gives CASNAGGNQPQHF.

The CDR3 here is CASINSGRTQETQYF. The DNA for the CDR3 is TGTGCCAGCATCAATAGCGGGAGAACCCAAGAGACCCAGTACTTC. The chain joins TRBV6-2 or TRBV6-3 to TRBJ2-5, with 9 bases that match TRBD2. The germline gives CDR1 MNHEY, CDR2 SVGEGT. The CDR3 is 15 amino acids. Trimming removed 7 bases from V and 1 base from J; junction bases left unmatched: 7.

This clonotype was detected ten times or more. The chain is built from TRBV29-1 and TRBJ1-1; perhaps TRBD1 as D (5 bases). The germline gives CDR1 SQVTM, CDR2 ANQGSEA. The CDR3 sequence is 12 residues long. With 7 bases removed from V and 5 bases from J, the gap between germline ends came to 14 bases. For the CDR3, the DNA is TGCAGCGCCCATTTGGGGGGGACTGAAGCTTTCTTT. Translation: CSAHLGGTEAFF.

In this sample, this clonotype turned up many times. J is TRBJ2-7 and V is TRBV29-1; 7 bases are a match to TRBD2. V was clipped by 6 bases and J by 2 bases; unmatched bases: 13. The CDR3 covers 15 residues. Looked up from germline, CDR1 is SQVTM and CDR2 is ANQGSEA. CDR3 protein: CSVRGDGSRPYEQYF. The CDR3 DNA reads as TGCAGCGTCCGGGGGGACGGCAGCAGACCCTACGAGCAGTACTTC.